This T cell receptor beta chain was found in a study of graft-versus-host responses after intestinal transplantation. Overall study context: Recipients underwent multivisceral, liver-intestinal, or isolated intestinal transplants. Each recipient received anti-thymocyte globulin induction, then tacrolimus and steroids for around three years.

Study results and limitations: Declines in HvG clones occurring early post-transplant were associated with peak circulating GvH clone levels. Clonal ratios of graft-versus-host to host-versus-graft in allografts were high for patients exhibiting graft-donor T cell macrochimerism.

This CDR3 is built from 13 residues. Germline V gene sequence: CDR1 SEHNR, CDR2 FQNEAQ (reference sequence). Trimming took off 5 bases at V and 5 bases at J, with 12 bases between the two ends. Worth noting for this clone: Its antigen is as yet unknown.

TCRdb keeps only in-frame clones here, not all; method: immunoSEQ multiplex PCR. The sample comprises roughly 100,000 clones, approximately 93% of which are singletons, and 0.9% to 1.5% rests with the top ten. This TCR was recovered from a human donor who received an intestinal transplant. The sample consisted of unstimulated CD8+ T cells sorted from spleen or lymph node cells, taken before intestinal transplant. This chain links TRBV7-9 with TRBJ1-1; D gene ambiguous. DNA of the CDR3: TGTGCCAGCAGCCCACCCGACCAAACTGAAGCTTTCTTT. This codes for CASSPPDQTEAFF.